This T cell receptor beta chain originates from a study of CD8+CD57+ T cells in acquired aplastic anemia. The CDR3 runs 15 residues. Germline values: CDR1 SGHVS, CDR2 FQNEAQ. Between the trimmed V and J ends, which lost 5 bases and 3 bases, there was a span of 14 bases. Patients chosen for sequencing had CD8+CD57+ cells that had expanded, as shown by flow cytometry. Profiling of TCR beta VDJ combinations and CDR3 sequences used genomic DNA as template. Via MiXCR, TCRdb re-called the reads, giving one row per CDR3 protein. The sample includes over 150,000 distinct CDR3 sequences, roughly 63% of them seen just once.

The sequenced sample was sorted CD4+, CD8+, or CD8+CD57+ T cells (not recorded which) from PBMCs. J is TRBJ1-5 and V is TRBV7-8, with D tentatively TRBD1 (5 bases). The TCR originated in a human donor with aplastic anemia. CDR3: CASSPLGTLNQPQHF. The CDR3 DNA sequence: TGTGCCAGCAGCCCCCTCGGGACGCTCAATCAGCCCCAGCATTTT.